What follows describes a single TCR beta chain. Its target is not known. 60 Vbeta and 13 Jbeta primers were used in PCR. Sequenced by immunoSEQ multiplex PCR; TCRdb stores in-frame clones only, minus some. The sample has a few hundred thousand clones; roughly 75% are singletons. This sample is part of a study of cytomegalovirus exposure and HLA in healthy donors. Study observations and caveats: It was assumed in the presence/absence analyses that sequencing depth was roughly uniform across donors.

J was trimmed by 5 bases and V by 9 bases; bases with no gene match: 6. There are 14 residues in the CDR3. CDR1 is WSHSY, CDR2 SAAADI, per germline. The sequencing input was PBMCs. The sequence was obtained from a woman aged 30 to 39 in good health and CMV-seronegative. The chain recombines TRBV10-2 with TRBJ2-3, with 12 bases matching TRBD2. CDR3 sequence (DNA): TGCGCCAGTCATCCGGGACTAGCGGGAGATACGCAGTATTTT. Its translation is CASHPGLAGDTQYF.